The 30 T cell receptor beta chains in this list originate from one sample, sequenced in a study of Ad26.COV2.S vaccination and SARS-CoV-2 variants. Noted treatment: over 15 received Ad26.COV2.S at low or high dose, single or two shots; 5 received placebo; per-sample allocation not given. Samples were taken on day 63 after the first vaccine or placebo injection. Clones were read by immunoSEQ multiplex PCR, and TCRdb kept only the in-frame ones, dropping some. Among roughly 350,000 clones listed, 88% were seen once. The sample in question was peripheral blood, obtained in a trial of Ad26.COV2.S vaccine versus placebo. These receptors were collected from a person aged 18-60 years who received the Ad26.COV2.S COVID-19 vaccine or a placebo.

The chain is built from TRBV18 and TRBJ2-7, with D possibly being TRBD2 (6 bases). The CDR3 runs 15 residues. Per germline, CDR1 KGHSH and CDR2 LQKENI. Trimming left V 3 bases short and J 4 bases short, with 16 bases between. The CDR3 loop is CASSPPGAGGYEQYF. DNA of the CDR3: TGTGCCAGCTCACCTCCCGGGGCTGGAGGGTACGAGCAGTACTTC.

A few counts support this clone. CDR3 sequence: CASSSFSGEGEQYF. The CDR3 bases are TGTGCCAGCAGCTCTTTTTCAGGGGAGGGCGAGCAGTACTTC. The chain links TRBV5-4 to TRBJ2-7; perhaps TRBD2 as D (7 bases). This CDR3 has 14 residues. Germline-derived CDR1 and CDR2 are SGHNT and YYREEE (reference sequence). The germline V and J ends were trimmed by 3 bases and 6 bases, with 16 bases remaining between them.

CDR3 residues: CASSIVMGQGTETQYF. The CDR3, as DNA: TGTGCCAGTAGTATAGTTATGGGACAAGGCACAGAGACCCAGTACTTC. V usage is TRBV19 and J usage is TRBJ2-5; a possible D gene is TRBD1 (6 bases). The CDR3 is 16 residues long. From germline, CDR1 is LNHDA and CDR2 SQIVND (reference sequence). Trimming cost V 1 base and J 4 bases, with 16 bases left between them.

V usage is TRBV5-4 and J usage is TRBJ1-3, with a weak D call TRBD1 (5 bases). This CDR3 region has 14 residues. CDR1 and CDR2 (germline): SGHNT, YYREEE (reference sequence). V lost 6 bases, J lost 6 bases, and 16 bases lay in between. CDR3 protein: CASTPSGRENTIYF. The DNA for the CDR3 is TGTGCCAGCACACCATCAGGGAGGGAAAACACCATATATTTT.

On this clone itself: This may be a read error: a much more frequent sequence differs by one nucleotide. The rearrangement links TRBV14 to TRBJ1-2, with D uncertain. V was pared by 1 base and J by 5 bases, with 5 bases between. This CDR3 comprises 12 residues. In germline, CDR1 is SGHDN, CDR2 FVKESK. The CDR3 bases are TGTGCCAGCAGCCAAGGGGAATATGGCTACACCTTC. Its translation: CASSQGEYGYTF.

CDR3 nucleotides: TGTGCCACTACAGGGGTGACTAATCAGCCCCAGCATTTT. Protein: CATTGVTNQPQHF. The chain joins TRBV19 to TRBJ1-5; 7 positions match TRBD1. CDR1 and CDR2 from the germline V gene are LNHDA and SQIVND (reference sequence). This CDR3 comprises 13 residues. With 10 bases clipped from V and 4 bases from J, the junction kept 7 bases outside the gene matches.

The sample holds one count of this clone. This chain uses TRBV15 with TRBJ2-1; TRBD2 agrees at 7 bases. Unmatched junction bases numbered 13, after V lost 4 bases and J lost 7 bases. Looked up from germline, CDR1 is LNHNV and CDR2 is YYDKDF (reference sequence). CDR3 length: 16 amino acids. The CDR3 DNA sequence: TGTGCCACCAGCACCAGCGGGGCACCCGGGGAAAATGAGCAGTTCTTC. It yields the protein CATSTSGAPGENEQFF.

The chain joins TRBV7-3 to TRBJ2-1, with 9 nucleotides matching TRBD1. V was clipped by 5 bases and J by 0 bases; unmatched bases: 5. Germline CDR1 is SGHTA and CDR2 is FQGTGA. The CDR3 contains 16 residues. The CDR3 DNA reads TGTGCCAGCAGCCCGGGGACAGGGAGCTCCTACAATGAGCAGTTCTTC. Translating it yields CASSPGTGSSYNEQFF.

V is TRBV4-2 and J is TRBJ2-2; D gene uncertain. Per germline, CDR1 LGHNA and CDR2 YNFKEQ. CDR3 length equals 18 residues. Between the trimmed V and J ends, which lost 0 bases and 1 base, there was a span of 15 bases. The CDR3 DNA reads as TGTGCCAGCAGCCAAGAAGGTCCGGCGTCGGTGAACACCGGGGAGCTGTTTTTT. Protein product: CASSQEGPASVNTGELFF.

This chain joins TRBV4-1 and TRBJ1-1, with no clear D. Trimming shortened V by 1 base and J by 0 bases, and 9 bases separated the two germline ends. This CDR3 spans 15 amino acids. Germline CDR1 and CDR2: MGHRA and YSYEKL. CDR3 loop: CASSQGTELNTEAFF. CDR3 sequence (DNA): TGCGCCAGCAGCCAAGGGACCGAGCTGAACACTGAAGCTTTCTTT.

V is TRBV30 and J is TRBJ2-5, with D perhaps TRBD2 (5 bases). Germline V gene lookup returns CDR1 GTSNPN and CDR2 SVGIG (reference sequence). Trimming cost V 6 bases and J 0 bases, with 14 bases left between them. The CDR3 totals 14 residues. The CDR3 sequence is CACLRRHNQETQYF. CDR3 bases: TGTGCCTGCCTTAGGAGGCATAACCAAGAGACCCAGTACTTC. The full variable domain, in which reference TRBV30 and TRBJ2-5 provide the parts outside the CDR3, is SQTIHQWPATLVQPVGSPLSLECTVEGTSNPNLYWYRQAAGRGLQLLFYSVGIGQISSEVPQNLSASRPQDRQFILSSKKLLLSDSGFYLCACLRRHNQETQYFGPGTRLLVL.

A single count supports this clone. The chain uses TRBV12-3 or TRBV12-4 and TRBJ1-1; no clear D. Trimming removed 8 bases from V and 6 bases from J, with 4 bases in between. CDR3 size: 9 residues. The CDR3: CASGAEAFF. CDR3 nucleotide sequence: TGTGCCAGCGGAGCTGAAGCTTTCTTT.

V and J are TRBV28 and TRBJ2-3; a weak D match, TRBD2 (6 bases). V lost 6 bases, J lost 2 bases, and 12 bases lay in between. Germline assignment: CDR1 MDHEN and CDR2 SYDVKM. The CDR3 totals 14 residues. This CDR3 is CASRSGQYTDTQYF. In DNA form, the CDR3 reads TGTGCCAGCAGGAGCGGGCAGTACACAGATACGCAGTATTTT.

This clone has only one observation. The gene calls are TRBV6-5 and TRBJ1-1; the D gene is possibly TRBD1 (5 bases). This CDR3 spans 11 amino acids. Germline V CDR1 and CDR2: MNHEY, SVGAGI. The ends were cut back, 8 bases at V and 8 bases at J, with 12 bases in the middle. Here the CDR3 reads CASSRGPEAFF. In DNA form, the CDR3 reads TGTGCCAGCTCTAGGGGTCCCGAAGCTTTCTTT.

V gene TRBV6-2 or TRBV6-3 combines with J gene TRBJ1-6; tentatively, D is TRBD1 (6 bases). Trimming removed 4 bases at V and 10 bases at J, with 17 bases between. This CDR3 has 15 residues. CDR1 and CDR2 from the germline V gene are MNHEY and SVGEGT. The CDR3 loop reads CASSLLQGASSPLHF. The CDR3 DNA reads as TGTGCCAGCAGTTTATTACAGGGTGCCTCCTCACCCCTCCACTTT.

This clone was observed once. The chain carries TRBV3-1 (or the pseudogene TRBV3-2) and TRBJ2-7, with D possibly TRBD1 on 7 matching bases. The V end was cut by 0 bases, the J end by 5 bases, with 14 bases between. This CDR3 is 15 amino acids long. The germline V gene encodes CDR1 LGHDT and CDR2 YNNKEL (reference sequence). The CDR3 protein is CASSQEPDREDEQYF. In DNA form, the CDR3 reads TGTGCCAGCAGCCAAGAGCCCGACAGGGAGGACGAGCAGTACTTC.

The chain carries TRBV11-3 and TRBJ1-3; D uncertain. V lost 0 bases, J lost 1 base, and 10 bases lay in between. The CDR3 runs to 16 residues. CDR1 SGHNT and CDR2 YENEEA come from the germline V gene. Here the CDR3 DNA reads TGTGCCAGCAGCTTAGATTCCCGCGGGTCTGGAAACACCATATATTTT. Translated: CASSLDSRGSGNTIYF.

The CDR3 nucleotides read TGTGCCAGCAGCTACACCGGGACTAGCGGGAAAGATACGCAGTATTTT. It specifies CASSYTGTSGKDTQYF. The rearrangement joins TRBV11-3 to TRBJ2-3; 13 bases align to TRBD2. This CDR3 spans 16 amino acids. The germline gives CDR1 SGHNT, CDR2 YENEEA. V shed 4 bases and J 5 bases; nucleotides not matched to a gene: 6.

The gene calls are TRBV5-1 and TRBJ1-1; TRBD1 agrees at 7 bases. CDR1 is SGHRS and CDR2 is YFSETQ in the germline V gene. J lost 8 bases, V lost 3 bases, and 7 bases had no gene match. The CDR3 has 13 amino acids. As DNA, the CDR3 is TGCGCCAGCAGCTCGACGGACAGGCTCGAAGCTTTCTTT. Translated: CASSSTDRLEAFF.

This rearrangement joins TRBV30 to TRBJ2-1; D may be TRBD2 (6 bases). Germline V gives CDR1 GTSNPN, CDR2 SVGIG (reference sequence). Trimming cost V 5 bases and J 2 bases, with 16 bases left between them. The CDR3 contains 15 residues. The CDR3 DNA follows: TGTGCCTGGGCGCGGAGCGGAGGGACCTACAATGAGCAGTTCTTC. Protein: CAWARSGGTYNEQFF.

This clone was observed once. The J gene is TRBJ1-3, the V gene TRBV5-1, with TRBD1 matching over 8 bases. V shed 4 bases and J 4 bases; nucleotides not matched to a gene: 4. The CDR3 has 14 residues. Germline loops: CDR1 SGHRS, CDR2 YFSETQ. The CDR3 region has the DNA TGCGCCAGCAGCCTTGGGACAGGAGGAAACACCATATATTTT. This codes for CASSLGTGGNTIYF.

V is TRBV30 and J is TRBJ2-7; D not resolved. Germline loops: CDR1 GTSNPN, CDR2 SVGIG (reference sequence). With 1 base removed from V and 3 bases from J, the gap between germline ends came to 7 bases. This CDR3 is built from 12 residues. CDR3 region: CAWSASLYEQYF. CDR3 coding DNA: TGTGCCTGGAGTGCCAGCCTCTACGAGCAGTACTTC.

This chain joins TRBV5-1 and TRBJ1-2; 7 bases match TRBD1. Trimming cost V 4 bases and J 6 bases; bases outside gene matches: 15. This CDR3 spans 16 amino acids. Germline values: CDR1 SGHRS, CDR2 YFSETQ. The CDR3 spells CASSETLGQRKNGYTF. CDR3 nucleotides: TGCGCCAGCAGCGAAACCCTGGGACAGAGAAAGAATGGCTACACCTTC.

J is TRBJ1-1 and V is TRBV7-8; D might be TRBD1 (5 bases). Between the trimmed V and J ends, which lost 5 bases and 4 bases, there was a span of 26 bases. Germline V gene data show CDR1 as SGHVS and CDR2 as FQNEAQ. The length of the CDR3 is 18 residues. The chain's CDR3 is CASSLVASSGASGTEAFF. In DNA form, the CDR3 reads TGTGCCAGCAGCCTAGTAGCCTCCTCCGGGGCTTCGGGCACTGAAGCTTTCTTT.

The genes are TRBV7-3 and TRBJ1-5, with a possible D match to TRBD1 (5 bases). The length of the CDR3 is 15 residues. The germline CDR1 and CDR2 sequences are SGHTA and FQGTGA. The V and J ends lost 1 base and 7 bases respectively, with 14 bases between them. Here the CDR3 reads CASSLIGGGSQPQHF. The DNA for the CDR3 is TGTGCCAGCAGCTTAATAGGCGGGGGAAGCCAGCCCCAGCATTTT.

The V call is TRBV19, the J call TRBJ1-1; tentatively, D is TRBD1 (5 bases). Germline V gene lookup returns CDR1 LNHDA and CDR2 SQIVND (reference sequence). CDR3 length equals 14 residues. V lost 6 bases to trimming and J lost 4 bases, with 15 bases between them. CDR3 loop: CASSPGGTGTEAFF. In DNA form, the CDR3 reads TGTGCCAGTAGCCCTGGGGGAACGGGCACTGAAGCTTTCTTT. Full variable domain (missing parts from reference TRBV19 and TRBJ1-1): DGGITQSPKYLFRKEGQNVTLSCEQNLNHDAMYWYRQDPGQGLRLIYYSQIVNDFQKGDIAEGYSVSREKKESFPLTVTSAQKNPTAFYLCASSPGGTGTEAFFGQGTRLTVV.

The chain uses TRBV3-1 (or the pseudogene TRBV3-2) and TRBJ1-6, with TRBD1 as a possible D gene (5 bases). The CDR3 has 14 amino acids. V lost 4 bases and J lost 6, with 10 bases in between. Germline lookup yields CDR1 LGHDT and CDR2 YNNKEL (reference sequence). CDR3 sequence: CASSLGDSNSPLHF. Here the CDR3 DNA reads TGTGCCAGCAGCCTGGGGGATAGTAATTCACCCCTCCACTTT.

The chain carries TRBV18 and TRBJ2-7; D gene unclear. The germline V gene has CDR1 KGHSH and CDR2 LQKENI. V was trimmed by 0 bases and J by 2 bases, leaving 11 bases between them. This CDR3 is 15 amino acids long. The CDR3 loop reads CASSPPSSQTYEQYF. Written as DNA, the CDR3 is TGTGCCAGCTCACCACCCTCTTCTCAAACCTACGAGCAGTACTTC.

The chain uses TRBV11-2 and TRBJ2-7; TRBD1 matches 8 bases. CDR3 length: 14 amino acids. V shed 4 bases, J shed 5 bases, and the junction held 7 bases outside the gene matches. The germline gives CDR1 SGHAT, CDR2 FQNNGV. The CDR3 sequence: CASSWRTGHNEQYF. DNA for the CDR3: TGTGCCAGCAGCTGGCGGACAGGGCACAACGAGCAGTACTTC.

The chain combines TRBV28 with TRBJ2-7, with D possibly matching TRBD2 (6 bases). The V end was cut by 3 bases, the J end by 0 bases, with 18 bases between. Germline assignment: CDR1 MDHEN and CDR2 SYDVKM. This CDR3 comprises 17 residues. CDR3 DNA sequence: TGTGCCAGCAGTTTTAGAGCGGGTGCGTTAAGCTCCTACGAGCAGTACTTC. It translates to CASSFRAGALSSYEQYF.